One and the same sample provided the 25 T cell receptor beta chains below, sequenced in a study of shared clonotypes between healthy human individuals. Data came from immunoSEQ multiplex PCR; TCRdb stores just in-frame clones and leaves some out. The table records over a million clones, more than 60% of them present only once. Sequencing input: memory CD4+ T cells sorted from blood. The subset: CD45RA-negative fraction. The source is a man aged 18 to 30 in good health.

This chain uses TRBV5-4 with TRBJ1-2; 7 bases align to TRBD1. The CDR3 loop spans 13 amino acids. With 6 bases clipped from V and 3 bases from J, the junction kept 5 bases outside the gene matches. The germline V gene has CDR1 SGHNT and CDR2 YYREEE (reference sequence). CDR3 in DNA: TGTGCCAGCAAAGGGGGCGCCGACTATGGCTACACCTTC. Translated, it gives CASKGGADYGYTF. The full variable domain, its missing parts supplied by reference TRBV5-4 and TRBJ1-2, is ETGVTQSPTHLIKTRGQQVTLRCSSQSGHNTVSWYQQALGQGPQFIFQYYREEENGRGNFPPRFSGLQFPNYSSELNVNALELDDSALYLCASKGGADYGYTFGSGTRLTVV.

The rearrangement uses TRBV6-5 and TRBJ1-4; D is unresolved. Trimming took 3 bases from V and 8 from J, leaving 7 bases between them. This CDR3 region has 12 residues. Germline V gives CDR1 MNHEY, CDR2 SVGAGI. This CDR3 is CASSYHGEKLFF. CDR3 coding DNA: TGTGCCAGCAGTTATCACGGGGAAAAACTGTTTTTT.

As for this clone: Other DNA sequences within the sample encode an identical CDR3. Here the CDR3 reads CASSPGTANTEAFF. The CDR3 DNA follows: TGCGCCAGCAGCCCTGGGACGGCGAACACTGAAGCTTTCTTT. V usage is TRBV5-1 and J usage is TRBJ1-1, with D perhaps matching TRBD1 (5 bases). The CDR3 loop spans 14 amino acids. Deletions cut 4 bases from V and 1 base from J, with 11 bases between. The V gene's germline CDR1 is SGHRS and CDR2 YFSETQ. Full variable domain (outside the CDR3, taken from reference TRBV5-1 and TRBJ1-1): KAGVTQTPRYLIKTRGQQVTLSCSPISGHRSVSWYQQTPGQGLQFLFEYFSETQRNKGNFPGRFSGRQFSNSRSEMNVSTLELGDSALYLCASSPGTANTEAFFGQGTRLTVV.

The chain links TRBV7-2 to TRBJ2-5; D remains unclear. V shed 2 bases and J shed 4 bases, with 14 bases lying between them. The length of the CDR3 is 15 residues. CDR1 is SGHTA and CDR2 is FQGNSA in the germline V gene. CDR3: CASSLFPSVGETQYF. The CDR3, as DNA: TGTGCCAGCAGCTTATTCCCCAGCGTAGGAGAGACCCAGTACTTC.

The gene calls are TRBV15 and TRBJ1-1; TRBD1 is a possible D gene (6 bases). The CDR3 is made up of 13 amino acids. Trimming left V 8 bases short and J 3 bases short, with 13 bases between. Germline CDR1 LNHNV, CDR2 YYDKDF (reference sequence). The CDR3 bases are TGTGCCACCGCCGAGAGGGGGTACACTGAAGCTTTCTTT. Translating it yields CATAERGYTEAFF. Variable domain in full (rest from reference TRBV15 and TRBJ1-1): DAMVIQNPRYQVTQFGKPVTLSCSQTLNHNVMYWYQQKSSQAPKLLFHYYDKDFNNEADTPDNFQSRRPNTSFCFLDIRSPGLGDTAMYLCATAERGYTEAFFGQGTRLTVV.

This clone came up a few times. The V gene is TRBV4-1, the J gene TRBJ2-1; D is possibly TRBD2 (6 bases). CDR3 length: 16 amino acids. Trimming left V 1 base short and J 8 bases short, with 18 bases between. CDR1 and CDR2 (germline): MGHRA, YSYEKL. In nucleotides, the CDR3 is TGCGCCAGCAGCCAAGCAAAGGCGGGAAGGGAAGATGAGCAGTTCTTC. It yields the protein CASSQAKAGREDEQFF.

V gene TRBV5-6 combines with J gene TRBJ2-2; D is perhaps TRBD1 (5 bases). Germline V gene lookup returns CDR1 SGHDT and CDR2 YYEEEE. V was trimmed by 0 bases and J by 3 bases, leaving 12 bases between them. CDR3 size: 16 residues. The DNA of the CDR3 is TGTGCCAGCAGCTTGGGACAGAACACCTACACCGGGGAGCTGTTTTTT. This encodes CASSLGQNTYTGELFF. Full variable domain (missing parts from reference TRBV5-6 and TRBJ2-2): DAGVTQSPTHLIKTRGQQVTLRCSPKSGHDTVSWYQQALGQGPQFIFQYYEEEERQRGNFPDRFSGHQFPNYSSELNVNALLLGDSALYLCASSLGQNTYTGELFFGEGSRLTVL.

J is TRBJ1-1 and V is TRBV30; a possible D gene is TRBD1 (5 bases). This CDR3 has 11 residues. The germline gives CDR1 GTSNPN, CDR2 SVGIG (reference sequence). With 4 bases removed from V and 4 bases from J, the gap between germline ends came to 7 bases. In nucleotides, the CDR3 is TGTGCCTGGATGGGGGTCACTGAAGCTTTCTTT. Encoded protein: CAWMGVTEAFF.

This chain links TRBV29-1 with TRBJ2-7; TRBD1 aligns across 7 bases. Looked up from germline, CDR1 is SQVTM and CDR2 is ANQGSEA. J lost 0 bases, V lost 3 bases, and 5 bases had no gene match. The CDR3 sequence is 14 residues long. The CDR3 reads CSVEDRPVSYEQYF. DNA of the CDR3: TGCAGCGTTGAGGACAGGCCGGTCTCCTACGAGCAGTACTTC.

V gene TRBV5-1 combines with J gene TRBJ2-7, with 10 bases identical to TRBD1. Per the germline V gene, CDR1 is SGHRS and CDR2 is YFSETQ. The CDR3 totals 14 residues. V lost 5 bases and J lost 7; bases outside the gene matches: 9. The CDR3 nucleotides are TGCGCCAGCAGTGCCGGGACAGGGGCTACGGAGCAGTACTTC. This gives the protein CASSAGTGATEQYF. Full variable domain (rest looked up from reference TRBV5-1 and TRBJ2-7): KAGVTQTPRYLIKTRGQQVTLSCSPISGHRSVSWYQQTPGQGLQFLFEYFSETQRNKGNFPGRFSGRQFSNSRSEMNVSTLELGDSALYLCASSAGTGATEQYFGPGTRLTVT.

The sample holds many counts of this clone. The V and J genes are TRBV5-1 and TRBJ2-7, with D perhaps matching TRBD2 (5 bases). Germline lookup yields CDR1 SGHRS and CDR2 YFSETQ. This CDR3 has 13 residues. V lost 4 bases to trimming and J lost 2 bases, with 10 bases between them. The CDR3 nucleotides read TGCGCCAGCAGCCCCGGGGATACCTACGAGCAGTACTTC. Translated, it gives CASSPGDTYEQYF.

This clone was observed at least ten times. This same CDR3 is encoded by further DNA sequences in the sample. The rearrangement links TRBV10-1 to TRBJ2-2; 7 positions match TRBD1. The CDR3 contains 13 residues. J lost 1 base, V lost 8 bases, and 1 base had no gene match. Germline assignment: CDR1 WNHNN and CDR2 SYGVQD (reference sequence). The CDR3 sequence: CASGDRNTGELFF. The CDR3 DNA reads as TGCGCCAGCGGGGACAGGAACACCGGGGAGCTGTTTTTT.

In nucleotides, the CDR3 is TGTGCCTGGGAAAAGCAGGCGCCTGGGGAGCTGTTTTTT. This translates into CAWEKQAPGELFF. The chain combines TRBV30 with TRBJ2-2; no definite D call. The CDR3 runs 13 residues. V was trimmed by 5 bases and J by 8 bases, leaving 15 bases between them. The germline gives CDR1 GTSNPN, CDR2 SVGIG (reference sequence).

V is TRBV4-1 and J is TRBJ1-4; TRBD1 is a possible D gene (6 bases). Germline values: CDR1 MGHRA, CDR2 YSYEKL. V was clipped by 2 bases and J by 7 bases, with 17 bases between them. The CDR3 runs to 16 residues. CDR3 protein: CASSQSTDRRSEKLFF. Here the CDR3 DNA reads TGCGCCAGCAGCCAATCAACAGACAGGCGAAGTGAAAAACTGTTTTTT.

This clone was counted a few times. The V gene is TRBV10-3, the J gene TRBJ2-1; D tentatively reads TRBD1 or TRBD2 (6 bases each). V lost 3 bases to trimming and J lost 9 bases, with 18 bases between them. The CDR3 is 15 amino acids. Germline loops: CDR1 ENHRY, CDR2 SYGVKD. This CDR3 reads CAISESQGVGGEQFF. CDR3 sequence (DNA): TGTGCCATCAGTGAATCACAGGGTGTGGGGGGTGAGCAGTTCTTC.

This chain joins TRBV2 and TRBJ1-1; the D is unclear. This CDR3 contains 13 residues. Trimming removed 6 bases at V and 5 bases at J, with 13 bases between. Per germline, CDR1 SNHLY and CDR2 FYNNEI. The CDR3 DNA reads as TGTGCCAGCAGCTTGGGTGGTGGGACTGAAGCTTTCTTT. This sequence encodes CASSLGGGTEAFF.

As concerns this clone: The sample contains more than one DNA sequence encoding this CDR3. The rearrangement uses TRBV6-5 and TRBJ2-7; possible D gene TRBD2, 5 bases. This CDR3 has 14 residues. Germline assignment: CDR1 MNHEY and CDR2 SVGAGI. With 2 bases removed from V and 0 bases from J, the gap between germline ends came to 8 bases. DNA for the CDR3: TGTGCCAGCAGTTACCGTGAGGGCTCCTACGAGCAGTACTTC. Translation: CASSYREGSYEQYF.

The V gene is TRBV6-6, the J gene TRBJ1-3; no clear D gene. Germline loops: CDR1 MNHNY, CDR2 SVGAGI (reference sequence). V lost 10 bases to trimming and J lost 2 bases, with 9 bases between them. The CDR3 runs to 12 residues. The CDR3 DNA follows: TGTGCCACGGTCGCGACTGGAAACACCATATATTTT. Protein: CATVATGNTIYF.

The genes are TRBV10-3 and TRBJ2-2; no firm D call. The CDR3 sequence is 14 residues long. The V end lost 0 bases, the J end lost 6 bases, and 8 bases lay between the germline ends. Germline V gene data show CDR1 as ENHRY and CDR2 as SYGVKD. The CDR3 is CAISESGVPGELFF. CDR3 DNA sequence: TGTGCCATCAGTGAGTCTGGCGTTCCCGGGGAGCTGTTTTTT.

The chain couples TRBV9 to TRBJ2-1; 7 nucleotides agree with TRBD2. CDR3 size: 13 residues. Germline V lookup: CDR1 SGDLS, CDR2 YYNGEE. V lost 3 bases and J lost 6; bases outside the gene matches: 3. CDR3 sequence reads: CASSGGLINEQFF. CDR3 nucleotide sequence: TGTGCCAGCAGCGGGGGACTAATCAATGAGCAGTTCTTC.

V and J are TRBV5-1 and TRBJ1-6; 7 nucleotides align to TRBD1. The CDR3 extends over 14 amino acids. J was trimmed by 9 bases and V by 4 bases; bases with no gene match: 7. CDR1 SGHRS and CDR2 YFSETQ come from the germline V gene. The DNA of the CDR3 is TGCGCCAGCAGCCCGGGTACAGGGGTTTCACCCCTCCACTTT. Translation: CASSPGTGVSPLHF. Full variable domain (missing parts from reference TRBV5-1 and TRBJ1-6): KAGVTQTPRYLIKTRGQQVTLSCSPISGHRSVSWYQQTPGQGLQFLFEYFSETQRNKGNFPGRFSGRQFSNSRSEMNVSTLELGDSALYLCASSPGTGVSPLHFGNGTRLTVT.

The J gene is TRBJ1-2, the V gene TRBV10-3; 10 bases align to TRBD1. This CDR3 region has 17 residues. Looked up from germline, CDR1 is ENHRY and CDR2 is SYGVKD. V trimming: 0 bases; J trimming: 8 bases; junction bases outside the gene matches: 12. The CDR3 reads CAISESYRGDRGKGYTF. CDR3 sequence (DNA): TGTGCCATCAGTGAGTCGTACCGGGGGGACAGGGGTAAAGGCTACACCTTC.

Notes on this clone: Other nucleotide sequences from this sample produce the same CDR3. The chain recombines TRBV10-3 with TRBJ1-1; the D is unclear. The CDR3 spans 13 residues. CDR1 and CDR2 (germline): ENHRY, SYGVKD. V lost 4 bases and J lost 1, with 7 bases in between. The CDR3 protein is CAISVGENTEAFF. DNA for the CDR3: TGTGCCATCAGTGTTGGCGAGAACACTGAAGCTTTCTTT.

This clone was found once. Other nucleotide sequences in the sample specify the same CDR3. The V call is TRBV5-1, the J call TRBJ2-7; TRBD2 aligns across 12 bases. The germline V gene has CDR1 SGHRS and CDR2 YFSETQ. The CDR3 length is 15 residues. Trimming at V came to 1 base and at J to 2 bases, leaving 1 base not matched to a gene. As DNA, the CDR3 is TGCGCCAGCAGCTTGAGACTAGCGGGGGCCTACGAGCAGTACTTC. Translation gives CASSLRLAGAYEQYF.

V gene TRBV5-4 combines with J gene TRBJ2-5; TRBD2 aligns across 10 bases. Germline CDR1 SGHNT, CDR2 YYREEE (reference sequence). CDR3 length equals 15 residues. The V gene end was trimmed by 4 bases and the J gene end by 11 bases; junction bases not matched to a gene: 14. The CDR3 coding sequence is TGTGCCAGCAGCGTCCCTAGCGGGAGTCTAGAAGAGCAGTACTTC. Its protein is CASSVPSGSLEEQYF.